The clone carrying this T cell receptor beta chain was recorded at least ten times. The antigen is undetermined. This sample is drawn from a study of T cells after yellow fever vaccination. TCRdb processed the 5' RACE reads anew with MiXCR; each CDR3 protein has one entry. In the table there are about 240,000 distinct CDR3 sequences, more than 3.5% of which are singletons. General study findings and limits: Contamination by abundant bulk-population clonotypes could be present in FACS-sorted repertoires. Among primary-vaccination clones, most reappeared after the booster, at 95% to 96% for CD4 and around 91% for CD8.

Germline CDR1 reads SGHRS; CDR2 reads YFSETQ. The ends were cut back, 1 base at V and 3 bases at J, with 10 bases in the middle. This CDR3 has 15 amino acids. The material was PBMCs, obtained 15 days after the yellow fever booster vaccination. V is TRBV5-1 and J is TRBJ2-2; TRBD1 might be the D (5 bases). The clonotype comes from a young man who received the YFV17D yellow fever vaccine. CDR3 bases: TGCGCCAGCAGCTTGACAGGTGACGACACCGGGGAGCTGTTTTTT. This sequence encodes CASSLTGDDTGELFF.